These 30 T cell receptor beta chains were sequenced from one sample in a study of T cells in Graves' hyperthyroidism and ophthalmopathy. Amplification of TCR beta CDR3 regions used RNA as the template. The HTBI primer set served for first-round RT-PCR of the TCR CDR3. TCRdb independently ran MiXCR on the multiplex PCR reads; one entry per CDR3 protein. In the table there are 300,000 to 400,000 distinct CDR3 sequences, around 20% of which are singletons. Sequencing used blood. These receptors were taken from a man aged 18-30 years with Graves' ophthalmopathy.

The V call is TRBV24-1, the J call TRBJ2-7; weak D call: TRBD2 (5 bases). V was pared by 12 bases and J by 6 bases, with 17 bases between. Germline values: CDR1 KGHDR, CDR2 SFDVKD. The CDR3 sequence is 12 residues long. CDR3 in DNA: TGTGCCTCCATGGGGAGAAGGCGCGAGCAGTACTTC. Residues: CASMGRRREQYF.

This clonotype has at least ten counts. This chain links TRBV12-3 or TRBV12-4 with TRBJ2-3, with TRBD1 identical over 9 bases. Germline trimming cut 3 bases from V and 4 bases from J; bases unmatched to any gene: 8. This CDR3 comprises 16 residues. The CDR3 loop is CASSFSGQGLSDTQYF. CDR3 bases: TGTGCCAGCAGTTTTTCCGGACAGGGGCTTTCAGATACGCAGTATTTT.

This clonotype has more than one count but fewer than ten. The chain couples TRBV6-6 to TRBJ2-7; D may be TRBD2 (6 bases). CDR1 and CDR2 from the germline V gene are MNHNY and SVGAGI (reference sequence). The CDR3 is made up of 15 amino acids. V gave up 1 base and J gave up 2 bases, with 12 bases separating them. The CDR3 protein is CASSYWGVDPYEQYF. The DNA for the CDR3 is TGTGCCAGCAGTTACTGGGGGGTAGACCCCTACGAGCAGTACTTC.

The table lists this clonotype with many counts. The genes are TRBV3-1 and TRBJ2-1, with D uncertain. The CDR3 sequence is 13 residues long. V was shortened by 0 bases and J by 6 bases, with 6 bases between the two germline ends. The V gene's germline CDR1 is LGHDT and CDR2 YNNKEL (reference sequence). The CDR3 protein is CASSQDRSNEQFF. The CDR3 bases are TGTGCCAGCAGCCAAGATAGGTCCAATGAGCAGTTCTTC.

There are many counts of this clonotype. The chain links TRBV12-3 or TRBV12-4 to TRBJ1-2; D gene unclear. CDR3 length equals 10 residues. V was pared by 6 bases and J by 7 bases, with 6 bases between. For the CDR3, the DNA is TGTGCCAGCAGCGGGGTTGGCTACACCTTC. Its protein is CASSGVGYTF.

A single count supports this clonotype. The gene calls are TRBV6-2 or TRBV6-3 and TRBJ2-6; D is undetermined. V was trimmed by 5 bases and J by 2 bases, leaving 10 bases between them. Germline loops: CDR1 MNHEY, CDR2 SVGEGT. The length of the CDR3 is 15 residues. CDR3 sequence (DNA): TGTGCCAGCAGTCTCCAGGAGACTGGGGCCAACGTCCTGACTTTC. As protein: CASSLQETGANVLTF.

The J gene is TRBJ2-7, the V gene TRBV4-1; D not resolved. CDR1 and CDR2 from the germline V gene are MGHRA and YSYEKL. The CDR3 runs to 15 residues. V shed 5 bases and J shed 3 bases, with 17 bases lying between them. DNA of the CDR3: TGCGCCAGCAGCACATTCCAGGTCCCCGGCTACGAGCAGTACTTC. Protein product: CASSTFQVPGYEQYF.

This clonotype was seen many times. The gene calls are TRBV12-3 or TRBV12-4 and TRBJ1-5; 12 nucleotides align to TRBD1. CDR3 length: 15 residues. V shed 6 bases, J shed 7 bases, and the junction held 7 bases outside the gene matches. CDR3 DNA: TGTGCCAGCAGGGGGACAGGGGGCCAAGGACAGCCCCAGCATTTT. Protein: CASRGTGGQGQPQHF.

A note on this clonotype: A much larger clone is a single base away; this may be a read error. The CDR3 does not end in the conserved phenylalanine or tryptophan, so this is likely a read error. This chain connects TRBV7-9 to TRBJ1-1, with D tentatively TRBD1 (6 bases). Looked up from germline, CDR1 is SEHNR and CDR2 is FQNEAQ (reference sequence). The length of the CDR3 is 12 residues. Trimming removed 10 bases from V and 0 bases from J, with 9 bases in between. Written as DNA, the CDR3 is TGTGCCATCGGACAGTTGAACACTGAAGCTTTCTCT. Amino acids: CAIGQLNTEAFS.

This clonotype has ten or more counts. This chain links TRBV7-2 with TRBJ2-7, with D possibly TRBD1 on 6 matching bases. V dropped 2 bases and J dropped 4 bases, with 15 bases sitting between them. Germline CDR1 SGHTA, CDR2 FQGNSA. The length of the CDR3 is 15 residues. This CDR3 reads CASSLPGEGTYEQYF. In nucleotides, the CDR3 is TGTGCCAGCAGCTTACCTGGGGAAGGGACATACGAGCAGTACTTC.

With regard to this clonotype: It may be a read error: a sequence one base away is much more abundant. This sequence joins TRBV20-1 and TRBJ2-5; D might be TRBD1 (6 bases). The V gene's germline CDR1 is DFQATT and CDR2 SNEGSKA (reference sequence). This CDR3 has 13 amino acids. Trimming took 0 bases from V and 7 from J, leaving 12 bases between them. CDR3 sequence reads: CSARDIPTGTQYF. In DNA form, the CDR3 reads TGCAGTGCTAGAGATATTCCGACAGGGACCCAGTACTTC.

This clonotype was counted ten times or more. V is TRBV12-3 or TRBV12-4 and J is TRBJ2-7; the match to TRBD1 covers 7 bases. The CDR3 covers 13 residues. V dropped 6 bases and J dropped 5; count of bases not matched to a gene: 7. The CDR3 DNA reads as TGTGCCAGCAGCCAACAGGGGTACCACGAGCAGTACTTC. Amino acid sequence: CASSQQGYHEQYF.

The chain has TRBV24-1 and TRBJ2-5; TRBD1 is a possible D gene (6 bases). Germline V gene sequence: CDR1 KGHDR, CDR2 SFDVKD. V was shortened by 5 bases and J by 4 bases, with 10 bases between the two germline ends. This CDR3 spans 13 amino acids. The CDR3: CATSAQGGETQYF. CDR3 DNA sequence: TGTGCCACCAGTGCACAGGGTGGAGAGACCCAGTACTTC.

In this sample, this clonotype turned up once. The rearrangement links TRBV5-1 to TRBJ2-2, with D maybe TRBD2 (5 bases). Germline V lookup: CDR1 SGHRS, CDR2 YFSETQ. Trimming stripped 2 bases from V and 0 bases from J, with 11 bases between. The CDR3 length is 16 residues. The CDR3 coding sequence is TGCGCCAGCAGCTTCACCGGGGAAACGAACACCGGGGAGCTGTTTTTT. Residues: CASSFTGETNTGELFF.

This clonotype has ten or more counts. The V gene is TRBV11-2, the J gene TRBJ2-1; D is possibly TRBD2 (5 bases). Trimming took off 3 bases at V and 6 bases at J, with 15 bases between the two ends. The CDR3 consists of 15 residues. From germline, CDR1 is SGHAT and CDR2 FQNNGV. The CDR3 here is CASSFRGGVSNEQFF. The CDR3 nucleotides read TGTGCCAGCAGCTTTAGAGGAGGAGTGAGCAATGAGCAGTTCTTC.

The chain recombines TRBV13 with TRBJ2-3; 8 positions match TRBD2. The CDR3 has 16 amino acids. CDR1 and CDR2 (germline): PRHDT, FYEKMQ (reference sequence). The ends lost 4 bases at V and 2 bases at J; junction bases unmatched: 8. CDR3 bases: TGTGCCAGCAGCTCCGTGACTAGCGAGAACACAGATACGCAGTATTTT. The encoded protein is CASSSVTSENTDTQYF.

This clonotype was observed a handful of times. The chain joins TRBV13 to TRBJ2-7; 9 nucleotides agree with TRBD2. CDR1 is PRHDT and CDR2 is FYEKMQ in the germline V gene (reference sequence). CDR3 length equals 14 residues. V trimming: 4 bases; J trimming: 3 bases; junction bases outside the gene matches: 4. The CDR3 protein is CASSSSGGNYEQYF. The CDR3 region has the DNA TGTGCCAGCAGCTCCAGCGGGGGGAACTACGAGCAGTACTTC.

This clonotype has ten or more counts. The rearrangement links TRBV2 to TRBJ1-1; D not resolved. With 2 bases removed from V and 3 bases from J, the gap between germline ends came to 13 bases. The germline V gene encodes CDR1 SNHLY and CDR2 FYNNEI. This CDR3 region has 15 residues. The CDR3 here is CASSERRLGDTEAFF. The CDR3, as DNA: TGTGCCAGCAGTGAACGCAGGCTCGGTGACACTGAAGCTTTCTTT.

In this sample, this clonotype turned up many times. The chain joins TRBV9 to TRBJ1-3, with D unresolved. V was pared by 0 bases and J by 2 bases, with 6 bases between. Germline V lookup: CDR1 SGDLS, CDR2 YYNGEE. The CDR3 has 14 amino acids. CDR3 nucleotide sequence: TGTGCCAGCAGCGTAGGAGGGACTGGAAACACCATATATTTT. This gives the protein CASSVGGTGNTIYF.

This clonotype was seen many times. The chain carries TRBV18 and TRBJ1-2, with D possibly matching TRBD1 (5 bases). CDR3 length: 14 residues. Germline loops: CDR1 KGHSH, CDR2 LQKENI. V dropped 2 bases and J dropped 4 bases, with 11 bases sitting between them. The CDR3 DNA follows: TGTGCCAGCTCACCAATGGGGGAGGTCTATGGCTACACCTTC. This encodes CASSPMGEVYGYTF.

This chain joins TRBV6-1 and TRBJ2-1; D not certain. This CDR3 contains 15 residues. CDR1 is MNHNS and CDR2 is SASEGT in the germline V gene. Trimming shortened V by 5 bases and J by 6 bases, and 17 bases separated the two germline ends. The CDR3, as DNA: TGTGCCAGCAGTTGGCAGGTGGCCGCCACCAATGAGCAGTTCTTC. The encoded protein is CASSWQVAATNEQFF.

The sample holds a few counts of this clonotype. The genes are TRBV28 and TRBJ2-7; either TRBD1 or TRBD2 may supply D (5 bases each). The CDR3 sequence is 16 residues long. The V and J ends lost 5 bases and 5 bases respectively, with 22 bases between them. Germline-derived CDR1 and CDR2 are MDHEN and SYDVKM. This CDR3 is CASSPSSGTGSDEQYF. The CDR3 nucleotides read TGTGCCAGCAGTCCTAGCTCCGGGACGGGGTCCGACGAGCAGTACTTC.

Many counts were recorded for this clonotype. V and J are TRBV6-2 or TRBV6-3 and TRBJ2-3; D gene ambiguous. V shed 3 bases and J shed 2 bases, with 9 bases lying between them. CDR3 size: 14 residues. CDR1 MNHEY and CDR2 SVGEGT come from the germline V gene. The CDR3 sequence: CASSYQEHTDTQYF. CDR3 DNA sequence: TGTGCCAGCAGTTATCAAGAGCACACAGATACGCAGTATTTT.

This clonotype was detected many times. V usage is TRBV7-9 and J usage is TRBJ2-1, with D perhaps given as TRBD1 or TRBD2 (6 bases each). Per germline, CDR1 SEHNR and CDR2 FQNEAQ (reference sequence). Trimming stripped 6 bases from V and 8 bases from J, with 14 bases between. The CDR3 length is 13 residues. CDR3 sequence (DNA): TGTGCCAGCAGTTCGGGGGCGGGCGATGAGCAGTTCTTC. Its protein is CASSSGAGDEQFF.

This chain links TRBV5-8 with TRBJ2-7; possible D gene TRBD1, 5 bases. This CDR3 contains 14 residues. V lost 3 bases and J lost 2, with 12 bases in between. The V gene's germline CDR1 is SGHTS and CDR2 YDEGEE. As DNA, the CDR3 is TGTGCCAGCAGCTCAGGGCGGAATCCCTACGAGCAGTACTTC. This sequence encodes CASSSGRNPYEQYF.

The gene calls are TRBV29-1 and TRBJ2-7; no firm D call. This CDR3 comprises 13 residues. CDR1 and CDR2 (germline): SQVTM, ANQGSEA. V was cut by 8 bases and J by 5 bases, with 19 bases left in between. CDR3 region: CSYAKARLNEQYF. The CDR3 DNA sequence: TGCAGCTACGCGAAGGCCAGGTTGAACGAGCAGTACTTC.

Only a few counts were recorded for this clonotype. The V call is TRBV9, the J call TRBJ1-3, with unresolved D. The length of the CDR3 is 15 residues. Trimming took off 1 base at V and 0 bases at J, with 8 bases between the two ends. CDR1 is SGDLS, CDR2 YYNGEE, per germline. The CDR3 protein is CASSVRWVSGNTIYF. The CDR3 coding sequence is TGTGCCAGCAGCGTACGGTGGGTCTCTGGAAACACCATATATTTT. Complete variable domain (other parts from reference TRBV9 and TRBJ1-3): DSGVTQTPKHLITATGQRVTLRCSPRSGDLSVYWYQQSLDQGLQFLIQYYNGEERAKGNILERFSAQQFPDLHSELNLSSLELGDSALYFCASSVRWVSGNTIYFGEGSWLTVV.

This clonotype was recorded at least ten times. The chain has TRBV3-1 and TRBJ1-1; weak D call: TRBD1 (5 bases). Per the germline V gene, CDR1 is LGHDT and CDR2 is YNNKEL (reference sequence). This CDR3 comprises 13 residues. V lost 4 bases and J lost 4, with 10 bases in between. The chain's CDR3 is CASSPAGGTEAFF. DNA of the CDR3: TGTGCCAGCAGCCCCGCTGGGGGCACTGAAGCTTTCTTT.

This clonotype was detected ten times or more. The chain has TRBV20-1 and TRBJ1-1, with D tentatively TRBD1 (5 bases). The CDR3 has 15 residues. The V end lost 6 bases, the J end lost 4 bases, and 21 bases lay between the germline ends. Germline CDR1 DFQATT, CDR2 SNEGSKA (reference sequence). CDR3 DNA: TGCAGTGCAAAACGACAGCCAACTGGGGGCACTGAAGCTTTCTTT. Translation: CSAKRQPTGGTEAFF.

This clonotype was recorded at least ten times. The V and J genes are TRBV28 and TRBJ2-1; 8 nucleotides agree with TRBD2. Germline lookup yields CDR1 MDHEN and CDR2 SYDVKM. Trimming took 6 bases from V and 8 from J; bases not matched to a gene: 6. This CDR3 region has 13 residues. As DNA, the CDR3 is TGTGCCAGCAGGCCCGGGGGGGGGCATGAGCAGTTCTTC. Protein product: CASRPGGGHEQFF. Variable domain in full (rest from reference TRBV28 and TRBJ2-1): DVKVTQSSRYLVKRTGEKVFLECVQDMDHENMFWYRQDPGLGLRLIYFSYDVKMKEKGDIPEGYSVSREKKERFSLILESASTNQTSMYLCASRPGGGHEQFFGPGTRLTVL.